These T cell receptor beta chains were read from a single sample in a study of cytomegalovirus exposure and HLA in healthy donors. Measured with immunoSEQ multiplex PCR; TCRdb has only the in-frame clones, and not every one. The table includes roughly 120,000 clones, approximately 80% detected once. The sample comprised PBMCs. Receptors originate from a woman aged 40 to 49 in good health and CMV-seropositive. Each CDR3 is given with its conserved first and last residue. D genes are given only for firm matches. Only some rows state a clone size, as once, few, many or a class for expanded clones.

TRBJ2-7,TRBV2,-,TRBD2,13,CASWTSGRYEQYF,TGTGCCTCCTGGACTAGCGGGAGATACGAGCAGTACTTC
TRBJ1-4,TRBV5-1,-,TRBD1,13,CASTTGQDEKLFF,TGCGCCAGTACGACAGGGCAGGATGAAAAACTGTTTTTT
TRBJ2-3,TRBV10-3,once,TRBD2,16,CAISDGRRTPRDTQYF,TGTGCCATCAGTGACGGGAGGCGGACCCCCAGGGATACGCAGTATTTT
TRBJ2-1,TRBV18,-,TRBD2,17,CASSATAGGSSYNEQFF,TGTGCCAGCTCAGCCACGGCGGGAGGGAGCTCCTACAATGAGCAGTTCTTC
TRBJ2-5,TRBV4-2,-,TRBD2,16,CASSPAVERGGSGEYF,TGTGCCAGCAGCCCAGCCGTAGAGCGGGGGGGGTCCGGCGAGTACTTC
TRBJ2-7,TRBV6-1,-,TRBD1,15,CASSGPGTGGYEQYF,TGTGCCAGCAGTGGCCCCGGGACAGGGGGCTACGAGCAGTACTTC
TRBJ1-1,TRBV30,-,-,12,CAWSDGEVRAFF,TGTGCCTGGAGCGATGGGGAGGTGAGGGCTTTCTTT
TRBJ2-3,TRBV9,-,-,15,CASSVGSGYTDTQYF,TGTGCCAGCAGCGTAGGAAGCGGTTACACAGATACGCAGTATTTT
TRBJ1-2,TRBV6-1,-,-,14,CASSEQGLGYGYTF,TGTGCCAGCAGTGAGCAGGGTTTGGGTTATGGCTACACCTTC
TRBJ1-5,TRBV27,few,-,15,CASSTGAGTNQPQHF,TGTGCCAGCAGCACCGGAGCAGGGACTAATCAGCCCCAGCATTTT
TRBJ2-7,TRBV18,-,TRBD2,16,CASSRGTSGSPYEQYF,TGTGCCAGCTCACGAGGGACTAGCGGGAGCCCCTACGAGCAGTACTTC
TRBJ2-7,TRBV5-4,-,-,16,CASSFLTTGQMREQYF,TGTGCCAGCAGCTTTTTGACCACAGGCCAAATGAGGGAGCAGTACTTC
TRBJ2-6,TRBV15,-,TRBD1,16,CATSRSGGRGANVLTF,TGTGCCACCAGCAGGTCAGGGGGTAGGGGGGCCAACGTCCTGACTTTC
TRBJ1-2,TRBV19,-,TRBD1,15,CASSTGTGDNYGYTF,TGTGCCAGTAGTACCGGGACAGGAGATAACTATGGCTACACCTTC
TRBJ1-5,TRBV30,-,-,13,CAWSVAEGQPQHF,TGTGCCTGGAGTGTGGCTGAGGGTCAGCCCCAGCATTTT
TRBJ2-7,TRBV11-2,-,TRBD2,16,CASSSPREKPGREQYF,TGTGCCAGCAGCTCACCCCGGGAAAAGCCCGGGAGGGAGCAGTACTTC
TRBJ2-3,TRBV29-1,-,-,13,CSTRQPSTDTQYF,TGCAGCACGCGACAGCCTAGCACAGATACGCAGTATTTT
TRBJ1-3,TRBV5-8,-,-,15,CASSFRLSSGNTIYF,TGTGCCAGCAGCTTCCGACTGTCCTCTGGAAACACCATATATTTT
TRBJ1-3,TRBV4-1,few,-,16,CASAPGHRPSGNTIYF,TGCGCCAGCGCCCCGGGACACCGGCCCTCTGGAAACACCATATATTTT
TRBJ1-1,TRBV5-4,-,TRBD1,15,CASSPTGTGIGEAFF,TGTGCCAGCAGCCCGACCGGGACAGGGATCGGTGAAGCTTTCTTT
TRBJ2-7,TRBV2,-,TRBD2,17,CASSPTRGGGGAYEQYF,TGTGCCAGCAGCCCAACCCGCGGGGGCGGGGGGGCCTACGAGCAGTACTTC
TRBJ1-5,TRBV7-2,-,-,14,CASSPQTGDQPQHF,TGTGCCAGCAGCCCCCAGACAGGAGATCAGCCCCAGCATTTT
TRBJ2-7,TRBV2,-,TRBD1,15,CASREPGQGTYEQYF,TGTGCCAGCAGAGAACCGGGACAGGGGACCTACGAGCAGTACTTC
TRBJ2-3,TRBV4-3,-,TRBD1,18,CASSQDIKTGDFADTQYF,TGCGCCAGCAGCCAAGATATCAAGACAGGGGATTTTGCAGATACGCAGTATTTT
TRBJ2-2,TRBV2,-,TRBD2,16,CASSEEAGGETGELFF,TGTGCCAGCAGTGAAGAAGCGGGAGGGGAAACCGGGGAGCTGTTTTTT
TRBJ2-7,TRBV6-5,few,-,14,CASSYGSGFNEQYF,TGTGCCAGCAGTTACGGGTCAGGGTTCAACGAGCAGTACTTC
TRBJ1-1,TRBV11-1,-,-,13,CASSPRRNTEAFF,TGTGCCAGCAGCCCCCGTAGGAACACTGAAGCTTTCTTT
TRBJ2-2,TRBV6-6,-,-,15,CASRPYRANTGELFF,TGTGCCAGCAGACCCTACAGGGCGAACACCGGGGAGCTGTTTTTT
TRBJ1-1,TRBV27,-,-,13,CASSLTVNTEAFF,TGTGCCAGCAGTTTAACGGTTAACACTGAAGCTTTCTTT
TRBJ2-5,TRBV9,once,TRBD2,17,CASSGQGLAGPGETQYF,TGTGCCAGCAGTGGGCAGGGACTAGCGGGACCAGGGGAGACCCAGTACTTC
TRBJ2-7,TRBV15,-,-,15,CATSRGNSYAYEQYF,TGTGCCACCAGCAGAGGGAACAGCTACGCCTACGAGCAGTACTTC
TRBJ1-6,TRBV19,-,TRBD1,14,CASSKGQSNSPLHF,TGTGCCAGTAGTAAGGGACAGTCTAATTCACCCCTCCACTTT
TRBJ2-7,TRBV7-9,-,-,17,CASSLAPATPSSYEQYF,TGTGCCAGCAGCTTAGCGCCCGCTACCCCAAGCTCCTACGAGCAGTACTTC
TRBJ2-1,TRBV19,-,-,15,CASSYGRPPYNEQFF,TGTGCCAGTAGTTATGGCCGTCCTCCCTACAATGAGCAGTTCTTC
TRBJ2-5,TRBV9,-,-,12,CASSVSEETQYF,TGTGCCAGCAGCGTATCGGAAGAGACCCAGTACTTC
TRBJ2-1,TRBV2,-,TRBD1,15,CASSLTGNSYNEQFF,TGTGCCAGCAGCCTGACAGGGAACTCCTACAATGAGCAGTTCTTC